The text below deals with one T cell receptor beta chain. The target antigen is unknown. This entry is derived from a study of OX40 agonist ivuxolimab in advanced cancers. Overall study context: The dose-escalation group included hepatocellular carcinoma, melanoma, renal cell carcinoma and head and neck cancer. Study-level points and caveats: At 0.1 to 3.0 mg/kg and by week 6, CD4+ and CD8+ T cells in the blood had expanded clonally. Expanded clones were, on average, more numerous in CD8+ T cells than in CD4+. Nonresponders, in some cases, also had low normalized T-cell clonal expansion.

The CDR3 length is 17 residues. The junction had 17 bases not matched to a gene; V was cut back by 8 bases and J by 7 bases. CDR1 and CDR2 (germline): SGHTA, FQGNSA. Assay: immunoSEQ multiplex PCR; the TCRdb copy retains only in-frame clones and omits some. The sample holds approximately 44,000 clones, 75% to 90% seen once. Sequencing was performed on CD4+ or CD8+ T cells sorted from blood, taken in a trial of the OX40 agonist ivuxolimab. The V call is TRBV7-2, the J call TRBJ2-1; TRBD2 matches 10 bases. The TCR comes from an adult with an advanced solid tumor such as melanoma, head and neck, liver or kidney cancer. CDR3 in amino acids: CASPGAEREGRGNEQFF. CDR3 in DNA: TGTGCCAGCCCGGGTGCGGAGCGGGAGGGCCGGGGGAATGAGCAGTTCTTC.